This entry lists 11 T cell receptor beta chains sequenced from one sample in a study of blood T cell repertoires in COVID-19. Generated by immunoSEQ multiplex PCR, the TCRdb table keeps only in-frame clones and is missing some. This sample has 140,000 to 150,000 clones, with about 87% found just once. The material sequenced was PBMCs or T cells enriched from blood (not recorded which). These receptor sequences come from a man aged 55 to 70 who had recovered from COVID-19.

This chain connects TRBV2 to TRBJ2-2; 7 positions match TRBD1. This CDR3 is built from 15 residues. V gave up 6 bases and J gave up 1 base; unmatched junction bases: 5. Germline V CDR1 and CDR2: SNHLY, FYNNEI. Here the CDR3 DNA reads TGTGCCAGCAGGAGTAGGACAGGGAACACCGGGGAGCTGTTTTTT. Translated: CASRSRTGNTGELFF.

The chain carries TRBV12-3 or TRBV12-4 and TRBJ1-3; D unclear. The germline V and J ends were trimmed by 7 bases and 5 bases, with 12 bases remaining between them. This CDR3 has 13 residues. CDR3: CASTPRDRNTIYF. The CDR3 coding sequence is TGTGCCAGCACTCCCCGGGATAGAAACACCATATATTTT.

The V and J genes are TRBV3-1 (or the pseudogene TRBV3-2) and TRBJ2-1, with 8 bases matching TRBD1. Germline values: CDR1 LGHDT, CDR2 YNNKEL (reference sequence). CDR3 length: 15 amino acids. V lost 6 bases and J lost 5; bases outside the gene matches: 9. The chain's CDR3 is CASSRQGAYNNEQFF. CDR3 sequence (DNA): TGTGCCAGCAGTCGGCAGGGGGCATATAACAATGAGCAGTTCTTC.

V and J are TRBV28 and TRBJ2-3; TRBD2 matches 11 bases. V was clipped by 5 bases and J by 2 bases; unmatched bases: 6. This CDR3 is 16 amino acids long. The germline V gene has CDR1 MDHEN and CDR2 SYDVKM. The CDR3 is CASSPGLAGLTDTQYF. The CDR3 DNA reads TGTGCCAGCAGTCCCGGACTAGCGGGCCTCACAGATACGCAGTATTTT. The full variable domain, in which reference TRBV28 and TRBJ2-3 provide the parts outside the CDR3, is DVKVTQSSRYLVKRTGEKVFLECVQDMDHENMFWYRQDPGLGLRLIYFSYDVKMKEKGDIPEGYSVSREKKERFSLILESASTNQTSMYLCASSPGLAGLTDTQYFGPGTRLTVL.

V gene TRBV11-2 combines with J gene TRBJ2-3; 7 bases align to TRBD2. V was clipped by 1 base and J by 3 bases; unmatched bases: 1. In germline, CDR1 is SGHAT, CDR2 FQNNGV. CDR3 length: 14 residues. The CDR3 DNA is TGTGCCAGCAGCTTAGGGCGGGGGACAGATACGCAGTATTTT. This encodes CASSLGRGTDTQYF.

This rearrangement joins TRBV7-9 to TRBJ2-5; tentative D call: TRBD2 (6 bases). This CDR3 region has 15 residues. With 4 bases removed from V and 2 bases from J, the gap between germline ends came to 14 bases. Per the germline V gene, CDR1 is SEHNR and CDR2 is FQNEAQ (reference sequence). CDR3 nucleotides: TGTGCCAGCAGCTCCGGGACTTTCAATCAAGAGACCCAGTACTTC. As protein: CASSSGTFNQETQYF.

This rearrangement joins TRBV6-6 to TRBJ2-7, with 9 bases fitting TRBD1. CDR1 is MNHNY, CDR2 SVGAGI, per germline (reference sequence). V lost 5 bases, J lost 7 bases, and 9 bases stayed unmatched. This CDR3 contains 14 residues. CDR3 sequence reads: CASSKGQGSGEQYF. The CDR3 nucleotides read TGTGCCAGCAGTAAGGGACAGGGATCGGGGGAGCAGTACTTC.

J is TRBJ2-2 and V is TRBV19, with TRBD1 matching over 8 bases. The CDR3 is made up of 15 amino acids. CDR1 LNHDA and CDR2 SQIVND come from the germline V gene (reference sequence). The V gene end was trimmed by 4 bases and the J gene end by 4 bases; junction bases not matched to a gene: 5. CDR3 in DNA: TGTGCCAGTAGTACCCGGACAGGGCCCACCGGGGAGCTGTTTTTT. It translates to CASSTRTGPTGELFF.

The chain links TRBV9 to TRBJ1-5, with a tentative D call TRBD1 (5 bases). CDR3 length equals 14 residues. Trimming took 0 bases from V and 5 from J, leaving 9 bases between them. The germline V gene has CDR1 SGDLS and CDR2 YYNGEE. CDR3 sequence: CASSVGGGYQPQHF. CDR3 sequence (DNA): TGTGCCAGCAGCGTAGGTGGGGGGTATCAGCCCCAGCATTTT. Drawing the rest from reference TRBV9 and TRBJ1-5, the complete variable domain is DSGVTQTPKHLITATGQRVTLRCSPRSGDLSVYWYQQSLDQGLQFLIQYYNGEERAKGNILERFSAQQFPDLHSELNLSSLELGDSALYFCASSVGGGYQPQHFGDGTRLSIL.

V usage is TRBV9 and J usage is TRBJ2-7; 10 bases map to TRBD2. Trimming removed 3 bases from V and 6 bases from J; junction bases left unmatched: 9. The CDR3 has 15 amino acids. Germline lookup yields CDR1 SGDLS and CDR2 YYNGEE. DNA for the CDR3: TGTGCCAGCAGCGCCACCGGGACTAGCGCCTCCGAGCAGTACTTC. This codes for CASSATGTSASEQYF. Filled out from reference TRBV9 and TRBJ2-7, the complete variable domain reads DSGVTQTPKHLITATGQRVTLRCSPRSGDLSVYWYQQSLDQGLQFLIQYYNGEERAKGNILERFSAQQFPDLHSELNLSSLELGDSALYFCASSATGTSASEQYFGPGTRLTVT.

The V gene is TRBV5-4, the J gene TRBJ1-1; no reliable D call. The CDR3 contains 15 residues. Germline V gene sequence: CDR1 SGHNT, CDR2 YYREEE (reference sequence). The V gene lost 0 bases and the J gene lost 0 bases, with 9 bases spanning the gap. This CDR3 is CASSLVGVMNTEAFF. CDR3 in DNA: TGTGCCAGCAGCTTGGTCGGGGTCATGAACACTGAAGCTTTCTTT.